One sample yielded the 18 T cell receptor beta chains listed below, sequenced in a study of identical twins listed by TCRdb under 2016. Libraries were built with 5' RACE. Sequencer: Illumina HiSeq 2000. The public reads were quality trimmed at Q25 with fastp and then assembled into clones with MiXCR by TCRdb, keeping productive beta chains. Rows merge per CDR3 protein into single entries with the most common DNA and genes. The sample contains just under 650,000 distinct CDR3 sequences, roughly 7.1% of them found a single time. The ten most abundant clones make up about 1.5% of the sample. The data also belong to a second study, concerning yellow fever vaccine responses in identical twins.

The sequencing sample was made of PBMCs. The receptors were sampled from a woman aged 18-29 years in good health.

This clonotype was picked up a small number of times. The chain uses TRBV7-3 and TRBJ2-2; 15 nucleotides agree with TRBD2. This CDR3 has 19 residues. V lost 1 base to trimming and J lost 6 bases; unmatched junction nucleotides: 9. Germline lookup yields CDR1 SGHTA and CDR2 FQGTGA. CDR3 region: CASSLIRTSGRANPGELFF. CDR3 in DNA: TGTGCCAGCAGCTTAATACGGACTAGCGGGAGGGCCAATCCCGGGGAGCTGTTTTTT.

This clonotype has a handful of counts. CDR3 sequence: CASSHTGSPGELFF. In DNA form, the CDR3 reads TGTGCCAGCAGCCACACAGGGTCCCCCGGGGAGCTGTTTTTT. The chain recombines TRBV5-5 with TRBJ2-2, with D possibly being TRBD1 (6 bases). With 4 bases removed from V and 6 bases from J, the gap between germline ends came to 13 bases. Germline CDR1 is SGHKS and CDR2 is YYEKEE (reference sequence). The CDR3 is made up of 14 amino acids.

This clonotype was seen at least ten times. The chain links TRBV10-3 to TRBJ2-1, with D possibly being TRBD1 or TRBD2 (5 bases each). This CDR3 has 14 residues. Germline CDR1 reads ENHRY; CDR2 reads SYGVKD. Trimming stripped 6 bases from V and 8 bases from J, with 17 bases between. The CDR3, as DNA: TGTGCCATCAGCCGGGACCGCGGAGGAGATGAGCAGTTCTTC. This gives the protein CAISRDRGGDEQFF.

This clonotype was recorded many times. The J gene is TRBJ2-5, the V gene TRBV28, with D tentatively TRBD1 (5 bases). Per germline, CDR1 MDHEN and CDR2 SYDVKM. The length of the CDR3 is 14 residues. V lost 6 bases and J lost 1, with 12 bases in between. CDR3 residues: CASSDTGFQETQYF. The CDR3 DNA sequence: TGTGCCAGCAGCGACACAGGATTCCAAGAGACCCAGTACTTC.

With regard to this clonotype: The conserved phenylalanine or tryptophan normally closing the CDR3 is absent here, so this likely arose from a read error. V usage is TRBV11-2 and J usage is TRBJ1-6, with D perhaps TRBD1 (5 bases). Germline V gene lookup returns CDR1 SGHAT and CDR2 FQNNGV. The CDR3 runs to 18 residues. The V end was cut by 2 bases, the J end by 1 base, with 15 bases between. The CDR3 spells CASSLIRAVGSYNSPLHL. CDR3 DNA: TGTGCCAGCAGCTTAATCAGGGCTGTAGGGTCCTATAATTCACCCCTCCACCTT.

This clonotype was counted many times. This chain joins TRBV6-5 and TRBJ1-4, with a weak D call TRBD1 (5 bases). Per the germline V gene, CDR1 is MNHEY and CDR2 is SVGAGI. Trimming took off 5 bases at V and 8 bases at J, with 9 bases between the two ends. The CDR3 consists of 12 residues. The CDR3 DNA reads as TGTGCCAGCAGTCAATGGGGCGAAAAACTGTTTTTT. This translates into CASSQWGEKLFF.

The chain joins TRBV20-1 to TRBJ2-1; the match to TRBD2 covers 11 bases. V lost 8 bases to trimming and J lost 9 bases; unmatched junction nucleotides: 6. Germline CDR1 reads DFQATT; CDR2 reads SNEGSKA (reference sequence). CDR3 size: 12 residues. The DNA for the CDR3 is TGCAGTCCAAGGGGACTAGCGGTTGAGCAGTTCTTC. Its translation: CSPRGLAVEQFF.

The chain joins TRBV6-5 to TRBJ1-2; unclear D gene. The length of the CDR3 is 12 residues. In germline, CDR1 is MNHEY, CDR2 SVGAGI. Trimming took 7 bases from V and 8 from J, leaving 14 bases between them. The CDR3 DNA is TGTGCCAGCATTCGACCTCCTTGGGGCTACACCTTC. This encodes CASIRPPWGYTF.

This clonotype was seen at least ten times. The CDR3 is CAISPVGETQYF. Written as DNA, the CDR3 is TGTGCCATCAGTCCCGTAGGAGAGACCCAGTACTTC. The chain joins TRBV10-3 to TRBJ2-5, with D hard to call. Germline-derived CDR1 and CDR2 are ENHRY and SYGVKD. The CDR3 is made up of 12 amino acids. Trimming cost V 5 bases and J 4 bases, with 8 bases left between them.

The sample holds many counts of this clonotype. The rearrangement uses TRBV5-1 and TRBJ1-5; 7 bases align to TRBD1. CDR1 is SGHRS and CDR2 is YFSETQ in the germline V gene. The CDR3 has 14 amino acids. With V trimmed by 6 bases and J by 2 bases, 5 bases remained unmatched. Written as DNA, the CDR3 is TGCGCCAGCAAGCTCGGACAGGGCAATCAGCCCCAGCATTTT. It specifies CASKLGQGNQPQHF.

This chain joins TRBV7-7 and TRBJ2-3; D is unresolved. This CDR3 spans 15 amino acids. V was pared by 2 bases and J by 5 bases, with 14 bases between. CDR1 and CDR2 (germline): SSHAT, FNYEAQ (reference sequence). The CDR3: CASSLSGSLRDTQYF. The CDR3 DNA sequence: TGTGCCAGCAGCTTATCCGGTAGTCTGAGAGATACGCAGTATTTT. The full variable domain, its missing parts supplied by reference TRBV7-7 and TRBJ2-3, is GAGVSQSPRYKVTKRGQDVTLRCDPISSHATLYWYQQALGQGPEFLTYFNYEAQPDKSGLPSDRFSAERPEGSISTLTIQRTEQRDSAMYRCASSLSGSLRDTQYFGPGTRLTVL.

This chain links TRBV12-3 or TRBV12-4 with TRBJ2-7; D is unresolved. The CDR3 runs to 12 residues. The ends were cut back, 6 bases at V and 5 bases at J, with 11 bases in the middle. The CDR3 is CASSLNLHEQYF. Here the CDR3 DNA reads TGTGCCAGCAGCCTTAACCTTCACGAGCAGTACTTC.

The rearrangement uses TRBV7-2 and TRBJ2-3; D is possibly TRBD2 (5 bases). Per the germline V gene, CDR1 is SGHTA and CDR2 is FQGNSA. Trimming cost V 3 bases and J 4 bases, with 8 bases left between them. This CDR3 region has 13 residues. CDR3 sequence: CASSLTKADTQYF. DNA for the CDR3: TGTGCCAGCAGCTTGACTAAGGCAGATACGCAGTATTTT.

This clonotype was counted a few times. V is TRBV2 and J is TRBJ1-2, with a weak D call TRBD1 (5 bases). V was cut by 7 bases and J by 3 bases, with 9 bases left in between. The CDR3 sequence is 12 residues long. CDR1 is SNHLY and CDR2 is FYNNEI in the germline V gene. The CDR3 loop is CASTRGDYGYTF. The CDR3, as DNA: TGTGCCAGCACCCGGGGGGACTATGGCTACACCTTC.

The chain recombines TRBV29-1 with TRBJ2-3; 7 positions agree with TRBD2. The CDR3 sequence is 12 residues long. The germline gives CDR1 SQVTM, CDR2 ANQGSEA. The V segment lost 7 bases and the J segment 9 bases; nucleotides outside the gene matches: 10. The CDR3 sequence: CSGGGGQGTQYF. The CDR3 DNA sequence: TGCAGCGGCGGGGGTGGGCAAGGGACGCAGTATTTT.

In its sample, this clonotype was seen many times. The chain combines TRBV20-1 with TRBJ1-2; 8 bases agree with TRBD1. Per germline, CDR1 DFQATT and CDR2 SNEGSKA (reference sequence). The CDR3 has 15 residues. V lost 0 bases to trimming and J lost 5 bases; unmatched junction nucleotides: 8. The CDR3 DNA sequence: TGCAGTGCTAGAGAGTCCGGGACAGGTGAATATGGCTACACCTTC. This gives the protein CSARESGTGEYGYTF.

The table lists this clonotype with many counts. V is TRBV20-1 and J is TRBJ1-6, with D possibly matching TRBD1 (5 bases). V lost 3 bases and J lost 6, with 15 bases in between. Looked up from germline, CDR1 is DFQATT and CDR2 is SNEGSKA (reference sequence). The CDR3 consists of 15 residues. DNA of the CDR3: TGCAGTGCTAGTTCGACAGTACAATCTAATTCACCCCTCCACTTT. Amino acids: CSASSTVQSNSPLHF.

In this sample, this clonotype turned up many times. The chain carries TRBV24-1 and TRBJ2-3; D not certain. Trimming stripped 3 bases from V and 1 base from J, with 10 bases between. CDR1 is KGHDR, CDR2 SFDVKD, per germline. The CDR3 runs 15 residues. CDR3 protein: CATSDQAMRTDTQYF. The CDR3 DNA is TGTGCCACCAGTGATCAGGCTATGCGCACAGATACGCAGTATTTT.